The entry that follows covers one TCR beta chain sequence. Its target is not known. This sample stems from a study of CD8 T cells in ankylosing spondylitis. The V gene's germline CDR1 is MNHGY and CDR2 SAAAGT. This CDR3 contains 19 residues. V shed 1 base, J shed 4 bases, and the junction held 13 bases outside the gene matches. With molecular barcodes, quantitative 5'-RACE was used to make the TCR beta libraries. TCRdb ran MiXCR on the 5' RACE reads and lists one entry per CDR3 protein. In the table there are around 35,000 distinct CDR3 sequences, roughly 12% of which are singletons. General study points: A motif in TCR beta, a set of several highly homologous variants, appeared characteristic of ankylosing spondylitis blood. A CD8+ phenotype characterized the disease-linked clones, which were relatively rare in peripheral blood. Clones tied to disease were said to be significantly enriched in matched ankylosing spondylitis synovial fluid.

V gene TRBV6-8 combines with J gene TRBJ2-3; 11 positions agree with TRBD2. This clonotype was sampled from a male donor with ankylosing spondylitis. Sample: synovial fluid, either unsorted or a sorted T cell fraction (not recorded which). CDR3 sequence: CASSYFPEQTSGSPDTQYF. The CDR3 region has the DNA TGTGCCAGCAGTTACTTCCCAGAACAAACTAGCGGGAGCCCAGATACGCAGTATTTT.